Shown below are 27 T cell receptor beta chains from a single sample sequenced in a study of blood T cell repertoires in COVID-19. The table came from immunoSEQ multiplex PCR; TCRdb's copy has only in-frame clones and leaves some out. The profile shows about 280,000 clones, just under 90% of them singletons. The sequenced material came from PBMCs or T cells enriched from blood (not recorded which). These receptors were obtained from a woman aged 55 to 70 who had recovered from COVID-19.

The DNA of the CDR3 is TGTGCCAGCAGCTCGGATTCAGGTAGCGGCCGATACAATGAGCAGTTCTTC. It is translated as CASSSDSGSGRYNEQFF. The V gene is TRBV7-9, the J gene TRBJ2-1, with D perhaps matching TRBD2 (6 bases). Germline V gives CDR1 SEHNR, CDR2 FQNEAQ (reference sequence). V lost 4 bases and J 4 bases, leaving 20 bases between the germline ends. This CDR3 spans 17 amino acids.

In its sample, this clone was seen once. V and J are TRBV5-1 and TRBJ2-7, with 13 bases lining up with TRBD2. Germline CDR1 reads SGHRS; CDR2 reads YFSETQ. Unmatched junction bases numbered 9, after V lost 7 bases and J lost 8 bases. The CDR3 spans 14 residues. CDR3 DNA: TGCGCCAGCGCTGGGACTAGCGGGACGGGGAAGCAGTACTTC. Residues: CASAGTSGTGKQYF.

Details on this clone: The identical CDR3 is also encoded by other nucleotide sequences in the sample. The chain uses TRBV5-1 and TRBJ2-3; 9 positions agree with TRBD2. The CDR3 consists of 14 residues. Per germline, CDR1 SGHRS and CDR2 YFSETQ. V dropped 4 bases and J dropped 3; count of bases not matched to a gene: 3. The DNA of the CDR3 is TGCGCCAGCAGCCTGGGACTAGCAACAGATACGCAGTATTTT. It yields the protein CASSLGLATDTQYF.

Remarks on this clone: Its ends do not fully match the called genes, so a read error is possible. The DNA of the CDR3 is TGTGCTAGCAGCTTAGGAGGGTTTAATGAGCAGTTCTTC. This translates into CASSLGGFNEQFF. V and J are TRBV7-7 and TRBJ2-1; D may be TRBD2 (6 bases). The CDR3 has 13 amino acids. CDR1 is SSHAT and CDR2 is FNYEAQ in the germline V gene (reference sequence).

This chain uses TRBV28 with TRBJ2-1; 8 nucleotides agree with TRBD2. Germline CDR1 is MDHEN and CDR2 is SYDVKM. V gave up 3 bases and J gave up 6 bases; unmatched junction bases: 10. The length of the CDR3 is 16 residues. CDR3 coding DNA: TGTGCCAGCAGTTTCCTAGCGGGTATAGGAGGCAATGAGCAGTTCTTC. Protein: CASSFLAGIGGNEQFF.

The chain uses TRBV10-3 and TRBJ1-1; D is unresolved. CDR3 length: 14 amino acids. Trimming left V 6 bases short and J 1 base short, with 12 bases between. From germline, CDR1 is ENHRY and CDR2 SYGVKD. CDR3 DNA: TGTGCCATCAGCGACTCGAGGCCGAACACTGAAGCTTTCTTT. Protein sequence: CAISDSRPNTEAFF.

The genes are TRBV21-1 and TRBJ2-2; the DNA was not compared with TRBD1, the D call given in the table. TRBV21-1 is deemed a pseudogene. This CDR3 is built from 16 residues. CDR3 DNA sequence: TGTGCCAGCAGCGTACAGGGGGCGAAGAACACCGGGGAGCTGTTTTTT. Translation gives CASSVQGAKNTGELFF.

For this clone: Other DNA variants within this sample encode the same CDR3. The gene calls are TRBV24-1 and TRBJ2-7, with TRBD2 matching 7 bases. Germline V gene lookup returns CDR1 KGHDR and CDR2 SFDVKD. V was clipped by 5 bases and J by 5 bases; unmatched bases: 5. The CDR3 is made up of 13 amino acids. CDR3 amino acids: CATSGGGTHEQYF. Written as DNA, the CDR3 is TGTGCCACCAGTGGCGGGGGAACCCACGAGCAGTACTTC.

The chain combines TRBV29-1 with TRBJ2-7; 14 positions match TRBD2. This CDR3 comprises 16 residues. V lost 5 bases and J lost 0; bases outside the gene matches: 6. Germline V gene data show CDR1 as SQVTM and CDR2 as ANQGSEA. The CDR3 bases are TGCAGCGTTTCCGGGACTAGCGGGAGAAACTCCTACGAGCAGTACTTC. Amino acid sequence: CSVSGTSGRNSYEQYF.

The rearrangement links TRBV5-6 to TRBJ1-1; D perhaps matches TRBD1 (5 bases). V lost 0 bases and J lost 10, with 19 bases in between. The length of the CDR3 is 15 residues. Germline V gene data show CDR1 as SGHDT and CDR2 as YYEEEE. The CDR3 region has the DNA TGTGCCAGCAGCTTGGGGATTGGGGCTTCCAAGGTAGCTTTCTTT. It yields the protein CASSLGIGASKVAFF.

The CDR3 DNA sequence: TGTGCCAGCAGCGTAGGTGGAGACACCGGGGAGCTGTTTTTT. Translated, it gives CASSVGGDTGELFF. This chain links TRBV9 with TRBJ2-2; no reliable D call. Germline-derived CDR1 and CDR2 are SGDLS and YYNGEE. The CDR3 covers 14 residues. V was pared by 0 bases and J by 3 bases, with 6 bases between.

The V gene is TRBV28, the J gene TRBJ1-5; 9 bases align to TRBD1. Germline V gene data show CDR1 as MDHEN and CDR2 as SYDVKM. The junction had 7 bases not matched to a gene; V was cut back by 5 bases and J by 5 bases. The CDR3 length is 15 residues. The CDR3 DNA sequence: TGTGCCAGCAGTCCCTGGGACAGGGAAGATCAGCCCCAGCATTTT. Its protein product is CASSPWDREDQPQHF.

The DNA of the CDR3 is TGTGCCAGCAGCCAAGAAAGGGACTACTCTGGAAACACCATATATTTT. Its protein product is CASSQERDYSGNTIYF. This sequence joins TRBV3-1 (or the pseudogene TRBV3-2) and TRBJ1-3; a possible D gene is TRBD1 (5 bases). The CDR3 runs 16 residues. CDR1 is LGHDT and CDR2 is YNNKEL in the germline V gene (reference sequence). V was cut by 0 bases and J by 0 bases, with 9 bases left in between.

For this clone: Other DNA sequences of this sample code for an identical CDR3. This rearrangement joins TRBV9 to TRBJ2-2; TRBD2 matches 9 bases. The germline V gene encodes CDR1 SGDLS and CDR2 YYNGEE. V gave up 4 bases and J gave up 1 base; unmatched junction bases: 5. The CDR3 runs to 16 residues. In nucleotides, the CDR3 is TGTGCCAGCAGCCCCCGACTAGCGGAGAACACCGGGGAGCTGTTTTTT. Amino acid sequence: CASSPRLAENTGELFF.

The chain is built from TRBV2 and TRBJ1-1; 8 bases are a match to TRBD1. The CDR3 consists of 14 residues. Germline V gene sequence: CDR1 SNHLY, CDR2 FYNNEI. Unmatched junction bases numbered 9, after V lost 8 bases and J lost 4 bases. The CDR3: CASGGQGGFTEAFF. As DNA, the CDR3 is TGTGCCAGCGGTGGACAGGGAGGTTTCACTGAAGCTTTCTTT.

V gene TRBV5-1 combines with J gene TRBJ2-5, with 8 nucleotides matching TRBD2. V lost 3 bases, J lost 1 base, and 5 bases stayed unmatched. Germline values: CDR1 SGHRS, CDR2 YFSETQ. This CDR3 has 15 residues. The CDR3, as DNA: TGCGCCAGCAGCTGGACTAGCTCCATCCAAGAGACCCAGTACTTC. Amino acid sequence: CASSWTSSIQETQYF.

V is TRBV5-4 and J is TRBJ1-2, with D maybe TRBD1 (5 bases). CDR3 length: 12 residues. V lost 4 bases and J lost 9, with 13 bases in between. The germline CDR1 and CDR2 sequences are SGHNT and YYREEE (reference sequence). The CDR3 here is CASSGGNISYTF. CDR3 bases: TGTGCCAGCAGCGGGGGGAATATCAGCTACACCTTC.

The chain uses TRBV5-1 and TRBJ2-7; D is possibly TRBD2 (5 bases). CDR1 is SGHRS and CDR2 is YFSETQ in the germline V gene. The V gene lost 0 bases and the J gene lost 3 bases, with 7 bases spanning the gap. This CDR3 spans 13 amino acids. CDR3 DNA: TGCGCCAGCAGCTTGGTTGGGAGCTACGAGCAGTACTTC. As protein: CASSLVGSYEQYF.

In its sample, this clone was seen a few times. The chain uses TRBV11-3 and TRBJ2-7; no firm D call. Germline V gene data show CDR1 as SGHNT and CDR2 as YENEEA. V was pared by 0 bases and J by 6 bases, with 9 bases between. CDR3 length equals 13 residues. The CDR3 region is CASSLDVRGEQYF. As DNA, the CDR3 is TGTGCCAGCAGCTTAGATGTACGCGGCGAGCAGTACTTC. Full variable domain (outside the CDR3, taken from reference TRBV11-3 and TRBJ2-7): EAGVVQSPRYKIIEKKQPVAFWCNPISGHNTLYWYLQNLGQGPELLIRYENEEAVDDSQLPKDRFSAERLKGVDSTLKIQPAELGDSAVYLCASSLDVRGEQYFGPGTRLTVT.

This chain joins TRBV28 and TRBJ1-2; 7 bases match TRBD1. Germline loops: CDR1 MDHEN, CDR2 SYDVKM. This CDR3 spans 13 amino acids. Trimming took 5 bases from V and 4 from J; bases not matched to a gene: 4. CDR3 nucleotides: TGTGCCAGCAGTCTAAGACAGGGCTATGGCTACACCTTC. Its translation: CASSLRQGYGYTF.

The chain has TRBV7-9 and TRBJ2-3, with 12 bases identical to TRBD2. Trimming took 6 bases from V and 3 from J; bases not matched to a gene: 10. CDR1 is SEHNR, CDR2 FQNEAQ, per germline (reference sequence). This CDR3 has 17 amino acids. The CDR3: CASSTRLAGVLTDTQYF. For the CDR3, the DNA is TGTGCCAGCAGTACTAGACTAGCGGGAGTTTTAACAGATACGCAGTATTTT.

The chain couples TRBV6-5 to TRBJ1-6, with D perhaps matching TRBD1 (6 bases). The V gene lost 2 bases and the J gene lost 7 bases, with 9 bases spanning the gap. CDR1 is MNHEY and CDR2 is SVGAGI in the germline V gene. This CDR3 region has 14 residues. As DNA, the CDR3 is TGTGCCAGCAGTTACGATGGACAGAATTCACCCCTCCACTTT. It specifies CASSYDGQNSPLHF.

The sample holds one count of this clone. V is TRBV7-3 and J is TRBJ2-1; 7 bases map to TRBD1. V lost 2 bases and J lost 7; bases outside the gene matches: 2. CDR3 size: 13 residues. Germline CDR1 reads SGHTA; CDR2 reads FQGTGA. The CDR3 DNA is TGTGCCAGCAGCTTAGACAGGGAGAATGAGCAGTTCTTC. The encoded protein is CASSLDRENEQFF.

V is TRBV28 and J is TRBJ2-1; a possible D gene is TRBD2 (6 bases). V was cut by 7 bases and J by 9 bases, with 13 bases left in between. The CDR3 is 12 residues long. Germline V CDR1 and CDR2: MDHEN, SYDVKM. The chain's CDR3 is CASIGSQGEQFF. CDR3 nucleotide sequence: TGTGCCAGCATCGGGAGTCAAGGTGAGCAGTTCTTC.

The V and J genes are TRBV6-1 and TRBJ1-5, with D uncertain. The germline V gene encodes CDR1 MNHNS and CDR2 SASEGT. V lost 2 bases and J lost 3, with 14 bases in between. CDR3 length: 16 amino acids. In DNA form, the CDR3 reads TGTGCCAGCAGTGAATTTGGTTTCAGTATCAATCAGCCCCAGCATTTT. Encoded protein: CASSEFGFSINQPQHF.

In this sample, this clone turned up once. Here the CDR3 DNA reads TGTGCTAGTGGTTTGAGAGGAAGTGAGCAGTTCTTC. Amino acid sequence: CASGLRGSEQFF. V gene TRBV12-5 combines with J gene TRBJ2-1; D is unclear. Trimming removed 2 bases from V and 9 bases from J, with 8 bases in between. Looked up from germline, CDR1 is LGHNT and CDR2 is FRNRAP. The CDR3 length is 12 residues. Full variable domain (remainder filled in from reference TRBV12-5 and TRBJ2-1): DARVTQTPRHKVTEMGQEVTMRCQPILGHNTVFWYRQTMMQGLELLAYFRNRAPLDDSGMPKDRFSAEMPDATLATLKIQPSEPRDSAVYFCASGLRGSEQFFGPGTRLTVL.

The CDR3 protein is CAWSGGLGKETQYF. The DNA of the CDR3 is TGTGCCTGGAGTGGGGGACTAGGGAAAGAGACCCAGTACTTC. The V and J genes are TRBV30 and TRBJ2-5; 8 bases fit TRBD2. CDR3 length: 14 residues. The germline V gene encodes CDR1 GTSNPN and CDR2 SVGIG (reference sequence). Losses at the gene ends were 1 base for V and 3 bases for J; bases not matched to a gene: 4.